Below are 10 T cell receptor beta chains sequenced from a single sample in a study of cytomegalovirus exposure and HLA in healthy donors. Amplification used 60 Vbeta primers and 13 Jbeta primers. Measured with immunoSEQ multiplex PCR; TCRdb has only the in-frame clones, and not every one. Here the sample table reports around 110,000 clones. The sample taken for sequencing was PBMCs. The receptors were gathered from a man aged 35 to 55 in good health and CMV-seropositive.

The chain couples TRBV19 to TRBJ2-3; 9 nucleotides agree with TRBD1. CDR1 LNHDA and CDR2 SQIVND come from the germline V gene (reference sequence). CDR3 length: 16 amino acids. The V and J ends lost 1 base and 3 bases, in that order; junction bases with no gene match: 5. Here the CDR3 reads CASSIGSGQGTDTQYF. DNA of the CDR3: TGTGCCAGTAGTATAGGTAGCGGACAGGGGACAGATACGCAGTATTTT.

This chain joins TRBV6-1 and TRBJ2-1; 15 positions agree with TRBD2. V lost 10 bases, J lost 4 bases, and 5 bases stayed unmatched. This CDR3 is 15 amino acids long. Germline loops: CDR1 MNHNS, CDR2 SASEGT. As DNA, the CDR3 is TGTGCCACAGTAGGGACTAGCGGGGGGTACAATGAGCAGTTCTTC. Translated, it gives CATVGTSGGYNEQFF.

V usage is TRBV7-2 and J usage is TRBJ2-7; 9 bases match TRBD1. CDR1 and CDR2 from the germline V gene are SGHTA and FQGNSA. The CDR3 totals 13 residues. V shed 5 bases and J 7 bases; nucleotides not matched to a gene: 6. The CDR3 DNA follows: TGTGCCAGCAGCGAGACAGGGGGAGGAGAGCAGTACTTC. Protein: CASSETGGGEQYF.

The chain recombines TRBV29-1 with TRBJ2-3; 9 bases match TRBD2. This CDR3 has 17 amino acids. The germline CDR1 and CDR2 sequences are SQVTM and ANQGSEA. Unmatched junction bases numbered 9, after V lost 0 bases and J lost 2 bases. This CDR3 is CSVEDRLAGLFTDTQYF. The DNA for the CDR3 is TGCAGCGTTGAAGATAGGCTAGCGGGACTATTCACAGATACGCAGTATTTT.

This chain joins TRBV4-1 and TRBJ2-3; D possibly corresponds to TRBD2 (5 bases). Germline loops: CDR1 MGHRA, CDR2 YSYEKL. Trimming removed 1 base at V and 7 bases at J, with 12 bases between. This CDR3 region has 14 residues. The CDR3 protein is CASSQVLDFYTQYF. As DNA, the CDR3 is TGCGCCAGCAGCCAAGTACTAGACTTCTATACGCAGTATTTT.

Comments on this clone: The same CDR3 is also encoded by other DNA sequences in this sample. The chain carries TRBV15 and TRBJ1-5; 9 positions agree with TRBD1. The CDR3 contains 15 residues. Germline CDR1 and CDR2: LNHNV and YYDKDF (reference sequence). Trimming took 3 bases from V and 4 from J; bases not matched to a gene: 4. The CDR3 loop is CATSRDRGRNQPQHF. As DNA, the CDR3 is TGTGCCACCAGCAGGGACAGGGGACGAAATCAGCCCCAGCATTTT. The entire variable domain, with the rest obtained from reference TRBV15 and TRBJ1-5, is as follows: DAMVIQNPRYQVTQFGKPVTLSCSQTLNHNVMYWYQQKSSQAPKLLFHYYDKDFNNEADTPDNFQSRRPNTSFCFLDIRSPGLGDTAMYLCATSRDRGRNQPQHFGDGTRLSIL.

The chain has TRBV27 and TRBJ2-2; D not certain. Trimming took off 5 bases at V and 2 bases at J, with 9 bases between the two ends. The CDR3 is made up of 14 amino acids. Germline V gives CDR1 MNHEY, CDR2 SMNVEV (reference sequence). The CDR3 here is CASSPYFNTGELFF. The CDR3 DNA follows: TGTGCCAGCAGTCCATACTTTAACACCGGGGAGCTGTTTTTT.

This CDR3 is CSAAGGETQYF. In DNA, the CDR3 is TGCAGTGCTGCAGGGGGAGAGACCCAGTACTTC. The chain is built from TRBV20-1 and TRBJ2-5; TRBD1 matches at 7 bases. The V gene end was trimmed by 5 bases and the J gene end by 4 bases; junction bases not matched to a gene: 1. This CDR3 region has 11 residues. Per the germline V gene, CDR1 is DFQATT and CDR2 is SNEGSKA (reference sequence).

The chain uses TRBV2 and TRBJ2-2; a possible D gene is TRBD1 (6 bases). Trimming pared 8 bases from V and 0 bases from J, leaving 10 bases between. CDR1 is SNHLY and CDR2 is FYNNEI in the germline V gene. CDR3 length equals 14 residues. The CDR3 nucleotides are TGTGCCAGCTCTTGGGGGCCGAACACCGGGGAGCTGTTTTTT. Translation: CASSWGPNTGELFF.

V is TRBV5-4 and J is TRBJ2-3; 8 positions agree with TRBD1. V gave up 4 bases and J gave up 4 bases; unmatched junction bases: 8. This CDR3 contains 15 residues. Germline V gene lookup returns CDR1 SGHNT and CDR2 YYREEE (reference sequence). As DNA, the CDR3 is TGTGCCAGCAGCCAGGACAGGGCAACTGCAGATACGCAGTATTTT. This translates into CASSQDRATADTQYF.